This TCR beta chain was obtained from a study of blood T cell repertoires in COVID-19. Study at large: Some COVID-19 samples were acute and others convalescent; all came from the United States, Italy and Spain. T cells, B-cell-depleted T cells, or PBMCs provided the cDNA or gDNA that served as material.

This CDR3 is 14 amino acids long. CDR1 and CDR2 from the germline V gene are LNHDA and SQIVND (reference sequence). V was shortened by 7 bases and J by 10 bases, with 20 bases between the two germline ends. Generated by immunoSEQ multiplex PCR, the TCRdb table keeps only in-frame clones and is missing some. In the table there are over 85,000 clones, about 70% of which are singletons. This TCR was sampled from a woman aged 55 to 70 with acute or convalescent COVID-19. Source material: peripheral blood. The gene calls are TRBV19 and TRBJ2-1; D gene unclear. CDR3: CASISPSIRPEQFF. The CDR3 DNA follows: TGTGCCAGTATAAGTCCCAGTATACGCCCCGAGCAGTTCTTC.